The clone carrying this T cell receptor (beta chain) was detected ten times or more. What it recognizes is unknown. The sample is drawn from a study of CD8+CD57+ T cells in acquired aplastic anemia. About the research overall: Yields of DNA that came from sorted CD4+ and CD8+ cells averaged 3.2 ug. Points from the study as a whole: Patients and controls were not found to differ significantly in CD8+ Simpson's diversity.

Germline CDR1 ENHRY, CDR2 SYGVKD. This CDR3 is built from 13 residues. V shed 0 bases and J shed 5 bases, with 8 bases lying between them. Genomic DNA provided the template from which TCR beta VDJ and CDR3 profiles were obtained. Via MiXCR, TCRdb re-called the reads, giving one row per CDR3 protein. The table lists about 220,000 distinct CDR3 sequences, roughly half of them singletons. An expansion of CD8+CD57+ cells by flow cytometry had been shown in patients chosen for sequencing. J is TRBJ2-7 and V is TRBV10-3; maybe TRBD2 (5 bases). This sequence originates from a human donor with aplastic anemia. The sequencing sample was made of sorted CD4+, CD8+, or CD8+CD57+ T cells (not recorded which) from PBMCs. The CDR3 is CAISESEGNEQYF. DNA of the CDR3: TGTGCCATCAGTGAGTCTGAGGGTAACGAGCAGTACTTC.